The 29 T cell receptor beta chains reported below all come from one sample, sequenced in a study of T cells in Graves' hyperthyroidism and ophthalmopathy. The TCR beta CDR3 regions underwent amplification using RNA transcripts as the source. Carried out on the TCR CDR3, a first-round RT-PCR used the HTBI primer set. MiXCR, run by TCRdb on the multiplex PCR reads, gives a single entry per CDR3 protein. Here the sample spans some 510,000 distinct CDR3 sequences, around 21% being singletons. The sequencing sample was made of blood. These receptors all come from a man between 18 and 29 years old with Graves' hyperthyroidism.

The table lists this clonotype with many counts. The chain joins TRBV2 to TRBJ2-6, with 7 bases lining up with TRBD1. The trim removed 10 bases at V and 4 bases at J, leaving 16 bases unmatched. CDR3 length: 17 amino acids. The germline CDR1 and CDR2 sequences are SNHLY and FYNNEI. The CDR3 here is CATRREGGRKGANVLTF. The CDR3 nucleotides read TGTGCCACGCGTCGGGAAGGGGGCCGTAAAGGGGCCAACGTCCTGACTTTC. Variable domain in full (rest from reference TRBV2 and TRBJ2-6): EPEVTQTPSHQVTQMGQEVILRCVPISNHLYFYWYRQILGQKVEFLVSFYNNEISEKSEIFDDQFSVERPDGSNFTLKIRSTKLEDSAMYFCATRREGGRKGANVLTFGAGSRLTVL.

This clonotype was seen ten or more times. This chain joins TRBV27 and TRBJ2-6; TRBD1 is a possible D gene (6 bases). Germline lookup yields CDR1 MNHEY and CDR2 SMNVEV (reference sequence). This CDR3 region has 15 residues. The V end lost 6 bases, the J end lost 0 bases, and 9 bases lay between the germline ends. The DNA of the CDR3 is TGTGCCAGCAGCTTCAGGGGCTCTGGGGCCAACGTCCTGACTTTC. It encodes CASSFRGSGANVLTF.

The J gene is TRBJ1-1, the V gene TRBV12-3 or TRBV12-4; D is unresolved. V was cut by 4 bases and J by 7 bases, with 16 bases left in between. This CDR3 is built from 14 residues. For the CDR3, the DNA is TGTGCCAGCAGTTACGTTGGCACCTGGGGTGAAGCTTTCTTT. Its translation is CASSYVGTWGEAFF.

This clonotype showed up many times. This chain uses TRBV20-1 with TRBJ1-5, with a tentative D call TRBD1 (5 bases). Germline CDR1 DFQATT, CDR2 SNEGSKA (reference sequence). This CDR3 contains 15 residues. V lost 4 bases and J lost 1, with 14 bases in between. CDR3 sequence (DNA): TGCAGTGCTACCTCTCGGGGGAGGAGCAATCAGCCCCAGCATTTT. This sequence encodes CSATSRGRSNQPQHF.

This clonotype was seen many times. The V and J genes are TRBV6-2 or TRBV6-3 and TRBJ1-1; 7 bases line up with TRBD1. The CDR3 runs 14 residues. Germline lookup yields CDR1 MNHEY and CDR2 SVGEGT. V was clipped by 10 bases and J by 2 bases; unmatched bases: 10. The CDR3 DNA reads as TGTGCCATCAAGACCGGGACAGTAAACACTGAAGCTTTCTTT. Its protein product is CAIKTGTVNTEAFF.

The sample holds many counts of this clonotype. The gene calls are TRBV15 and TRBJ1-5, with 8 bases fitting TRBD1. The CDR3 has 15 amino acids. V gave up 0 bases and J gave up 2 bases; unmatched junction bases: 0. In germline, CDR1 is LNHNV, CDR2 YYDKDF (reference sequence). CDR3 in DNA: TGTGCCACCAGCAGAGAACAGGGGGGCAATCAGCCCCAGCATTTT. The encoded protein is CATSREQGGNQPQHF.

The table lists this clonotype with many counts. The chain links TRBV15 to TRBJ2-2, with 11 nucleotides matching TRBD1. The V segment lost 0 bases and the J segment 7 bases; nucleotides outside the gene matches: 1. Germline-derived CDR1 and CDR2 are LNHNV and YYDKDF (reference sequence). The CDR3 loop spans 15 amino acids. DNA of the CDR3: TGTGCCACCAGCAGAGAGGGGACAGGGGGCGGGGAGCTGTTTTTT. This codes for CATSREGTGGGELFF.

The CDR3 protein is CASSLRQGATETQYF. CDR3 DNA: TGCGCCAGCAGCTTGAGACAGGGGGCGACGGAGACCCAGTACTTC. The rearrangement uses TRBV5-1 and TRBJ2-5, with 10 bases aligning to TRBD1. This CDR3 has 15 residues. CDR1 SGHRS and CDR2 YFSETQ come from the germline V gene. The ends lost 1 base at V and 5 bases at J; junction bases unmatched: 5.

This clonotype has a count of ten or more. The CDR3 here is CSLGGGLSYEQYF. In DNA, the CDR3 is TGCAGCCTGGGGGGAGGACTTTCCTACGAGCAGTACTTC. This chain joins TRBV20-1 and TRBJ2-7, with TRBD2 as a possible D gene (6 bases). The CDR3 is made up of 13 amino acids. Germline CDR1 reads DFQATT; CDR2 reads SNEGSKA (reference sequence).

This clonotype was recorded a few times. In DNA form, the CDR3 reads TGTGCCAGCAGCCGTCCAGGGTACGAGCAGTACTTC. Its protein product is CASSRPGYEQYF. V is TRBV28 and J is TRBJ2-7, with D maybe TRBD1 (5 bases). The V gene lost 6 bases and the J gene lost 4 bases, with 10 bases spanning the gap. Germline V gene sequence: CDR1 MDHEN, CDR2 SYDVKM. This CDR3 has 12 residues.

This clonotype was picked up many times. The chain employs TRBV12-3 or TRBV12-4 and TRBJ2-2; no definite D call. Trimming took 6 bases from V and 2 from J, leaving 4 bases between them. The CDR3 is 12 residues long. The CDR3 loop is CASSVNTGELFF. CDR3 bases: TGTGCCAGCAGCGTCAACACCGGGGAGCTGTTTTTT.

This clonotype was seen ten or more times. V and J are TRBV4-1 and TRBJ2-7; possible D gene TRBD2, 6 bases. The CDR3 consists of 13 residues. Germline CDR1 and CDR2: MGHRA and YSYEKL. V was pared by 2 bases and J by 6 bases, with 11 bases between. CDR3 DNA sequence: TGCGCCAGCAGCCAAACCGGGAGCAGCGAGCAGTACTTC. Encoded protein: CASSQTGSSEQYF.

There are a few counts of this clonotype. The rearrangement uses TRBV3-1 and TRBJ2-7; D possibly corresponds to TRBD2 (5 bases). CDR3 length equals 15 residues. The V gene lost 4 bases and the J gene lost 0 bases, with 13 bases spanning the gap. Germline V CDR1 and CDR2: LGHDT, YNNKEL (reference sequence). CDR3 in DNA: TGTGCCAGCAGCCTTGGACTTTCCTTCTCCTACGAGCAGTACTTC. Its translation is CASSLGLSFSYEQYF.

This clonotype was counted ten times or more. The chain uses TRBV5-1 and TRBJ1-1; D is undetermined. With 2 bases removed from V and 1 base from J, the gap between germline ends came to 15 bases. The CDR3 sequence is 16 residues long. Germline values: CDR1 SGHRS, CDR2 YFSETQ. Written as DNA, the CDR3 is TGCGCCAGCAGCTTTTCGCCTGTGCGGGGGAACACTGAAGCTTTCTTT. It yields the protein CASSFSPVRGNTEAFF.

This clonotype was seen ten or more times. The chain links TRBV20-1 to TRBJ1-5; 8 bases fit TRBD1. With V trimmed by 5 bases and J by 8 bases, 14 bases remained unmatched. In germline, CDR1 is DFQATT, CDR2 SNEGSKA (reference sequence). The CDR3 is 15 amino acids. CDR3: CSAGEGQGSIKPQHF. CDR3 sequence (DNA): TGCAGTGCTGGGGAAGGACAGGGAAGTATCAAGCCCCAGCATTTT.

The sample holds a few counts of this clonotype. The chain couples TRBV11-3 to TRBJ2-2, with D tentatively TRBD1 (5 bases). With 4 bases removed from V and 7 bases from J, the gap between germline ends came to 13 bases. The V gene's germline CDR1 is SGHNT and CDR2 YENEEA. The CDR3 extends over 14 amino acids. The CDR3 DNA is TGTGCCAGCAGCTGGTCCCAAGGGGACGGGGAGCTGTTTTTT. This codes for CASSWSQGDGELFF.

The chain recombines TRBV29-1 with TRBJ2-6; unclear D gene. CDR1 and CDR2 (germline): SQVTM, ANQGSEA. V was clipped by 4 bases and J by 0 bases, with 7 bases between them. This CDR3 is built from 14 residues. The CDR3 DNA reads TGCAGCGTTGTGGGTGGCTCTGGGGCCAACGTCCTGACTTTC. Amino acid sequence: CSVVGGSGANVLTF. Based on the CDR3 plus reference TRBV29-1 and TRBJ2-6, the full variable domain is SAVISQKPSRDICQRGTSLTIQCQVDSQVTMMFWYRQQPGQSLTLIATANQGSEATYESGFVIDKFPISRPNLTFSTLTVSNMSPEDSSIYLCSVVGGSGANVLTFGAGSRLTVL.

Regarding this clonotype: Germline and junction disagree at one end, which may indicate a read error. This chain uses TRBV2 with TRBJ1-1, with 9 bases lining up with TRBD1. Germline CDR1 is SNHLY and CDR2 is FYNNEI. The CDR3 extends over 16 amino acids. CDR3 in amino acids: CVSCEDGTGSSTEAFF. The CDR3 DNA sequence: TGTGTCAGCTGTGAAGACGGGACAGGGTCTTCAACTGAAGCTTTCTTT. The entire variable domain, with the rest obtained from reference TRBV2 and TRBJ1-1, is as follows: EPEVTQTPSHQVTQMGQEVILRCVPISNHLYFYWYRQILGQKVEFLVSFYNNEISEKSEIFDDQFSVERPDGSNFTLKIRSTKLEDSAMYFCVSCEDGTGSSTEAFFGQGTRLTVV.

This clonotype appeared many times. Mismatch with germline at one junction end may stem from a read error. The chain is built from TRBV28 and TRBJ2-7; possible D gene TRBD2, 6 bases. The CDR3 length is 12 residues. Germline CDR1 and CDR2: MDHEN and SYDVKM. CDR3: CASNSFEEGIGF. CDR3 coding DNA: TGTGCCAGCAATTCATTTGAGGAGGGCATAGGCTTC.

This clonotype was found a few times. This chain uses TRBV6-1 with TRBJ2-7, with 7 bases identical to TRBD2. Germline CDR1 and CDR2: MNHNS and SASEGT. The CDR3 covers 16 residues. Trimming removed 5 bases from V and 0 bases from J; junction bases left unmatched: 10. The CDR3 reads CASSKSASGSSYEQYF. The CDR3 DNA reads TGTGCCAGCAGTAAGAGTGCTAGCGGAAGCTCCTACGAGCAGTACTTC.

This sequence joins TRBV20-1 and TRBJ1-1; tentatively, D is TRBD1 (5 bases). Germline-derived CDR1 and CDR2 are DFQATT and SNEGSKA (reference sequence). The CDR3 is made up of 17 amino acids. Trimming removed 5 bases at V and 4 bases at J, with 26 bases between. Written as DNA, the CDR3 is TGCAGTGCTTTTCCCCCGAGGCGGGCGGGGGTTCGCACTGAAGCTTTCTTT. It translates to CSAFPPRRAGVRTEAFF.

Many counts were recorded for this clonotype. The chain combines TRBV12-3 or TRBV12-4 with TRBJ1-1; D call uncertain. V gave up 0 bases and J gave up 1 base, with 6 bases separating them. The CDR3 runs to 14 residues. CDR3 residues: CASSLAPSNTEAFF. CDR3 in DNA: TGTGCCAGCAGTTTAGCTCCGTCGAACACTGAAGCTTTCTTT.

The table lists this clonotype with many counts. The chain has TRBV7-8 and TRBJ2-7, with TRBD1 as a possible D gene (6 bases). V lost 0 bases to trimming and J lost 0 bases, with 9 bases between them. CDR1 SGHVS and CDR2 FQNEAQ come from the germline V gene. This CDR3 comprises 15 residues. The CDR3 is CASSLADRSSYEQYF. The CDR3 nucleotides are TGTGCCAGCAGCTTAGCGGACAGATCCTCCTACGAGCAGTACTTC.

The chain is built from TRBV28 and TRBJ1-5; 8 bases fit TRBD1. Per the germline V gene, CDR1 is MDHEN and CDR2 is SYDVKM. CDR3 length: 14 residues. V trimming: 4 bases; J trimming: 6 bases; junction bases outside the gene matches: 5. The chain's CDR3 is CASSSPGGGQPQHF. In nucleotides, the CDR3 is TGTGCCAGCAGTTCTCCAGGGGGCGGTCAGCCCCAGCATTTT. Complete variable domain (other parts from reference TRBV28 and TRBJ1-5): DVKVTQSSRYLVKRTGEKVFLECVQDMDHENMFWYRQDPGLGLRLIYFSYDVKMKEKGDIPEGYSVSREKKERFSLILESASTNQTSMYLCASSSPGGGQPQHFGDGTRLSIL.

This clonotype came up many times. The CDR3 DNA is TGTGCCAGCAGGATTGACAGGGCCTACGAGCAGTACTTC. It yields the protein CASRIDRAYEQYF. The chain combines TRBV28 with TRBJ2-7; 7 bases map to TRBD1. V lost 6 bases to trimming and J lost 2 bases; unmatched junction nucleotides: 4. Germline CDR1 and CDR2: MDHEN and SYDVKM. The length of the CDR3 is 13 residues.

This clonotype was seen ten or more times. The chain recombines TRBV5-1 with TRBJ1-2; no clear D gene. Germline V gene sequence: CDR1 SGHRS, CDR2 YFSETQ. The CDR3 extends over 14 amino acids. Between the trimmed V and J ends, which lost 5 bases and 0 bases, there was a span of 11 bases. In DNA, the CDR3 is TGCGCCAGCAGTTTCACAGAAGCTAACTATGGCTACACCTTC. Protein sequence: CASSFTEANYGYTF. Complete variable domain (other parts from reference TRBV5-1 and TRBJ1-2): KAGVTQTPRYLIKTRGQQVTLSCSPISGHRSVSWYQQTPGQGLQFLFEYFSETQRNKGNFPGRFSGRQFSNSRSEMNVSTLELGDSALYLCASSFTEANYGYTFGSGTRLTVV.

This clonotype was counted only a few times. The V call is TRBV10-3, the J call TRBJ1-3, with D maybe TRBD1 (5 bases). The CDR3 loop spans 15 amino acids. In germline, CDR1 is ENHRY, CDR2 SYGVKD. V was pared by 11 bases and J by 0 bases, with 17 bases between. CDR3 in DNA: TGTGCCGGGGGACGTCCGACAGACTCTGGAAACACCATATATTTT. It codes for CAGGRPTDSGNTIYF.

At least ten counts were recorded for this clonotype. The rearrangement links TRBV11-3 to TRBJ1-2; 8 bases line up with TRBD1. V dropped 5 bases and J dropped 7; count of bases not matched to a gene: 6. The CDR3 covers 13 residues. Germline CDR1 SGHNT, CDR2 YENEEA. The CDR3 DNA is TGTGCCAGCAGCGCCAGGGGGCGAAGTGGCTACACCTTC. Amino acids: CASSARGRSGYTF.

This clonotype was seen repeatedly, ten times or more. The chain recombines TRBV12-3 or TRBV12-4 with TRBJ1-2, with D maybe TRBD1 (5 bases). Trimming took off 7 bases at V and 7 bases at J, with 16 bases between the two ends. The CDR3 sequence is 13 residues long. CDR3 sequence reads: CASTLGGNPGYTF. The CDR3 region has the DNA TGTGCCAGCACCTTGGGGGGGAATCCTGGCTACACCTTC.